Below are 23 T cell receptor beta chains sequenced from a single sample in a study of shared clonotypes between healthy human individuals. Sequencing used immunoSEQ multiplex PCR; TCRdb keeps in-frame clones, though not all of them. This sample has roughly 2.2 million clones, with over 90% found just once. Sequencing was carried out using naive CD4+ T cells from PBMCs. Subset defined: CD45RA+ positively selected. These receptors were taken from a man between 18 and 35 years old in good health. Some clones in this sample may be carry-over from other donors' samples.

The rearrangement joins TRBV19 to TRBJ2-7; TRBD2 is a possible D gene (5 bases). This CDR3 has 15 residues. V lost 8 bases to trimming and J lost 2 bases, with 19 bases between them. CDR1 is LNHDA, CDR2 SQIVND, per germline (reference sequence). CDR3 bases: TGTGCCAGTGGGAAGAGGACTGGACTCGCCTACGAGCAGTACTTC. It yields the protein CASGKRTGLAYEQYF.

This chain's CDR3 is CASSLGLITDTQYF. CDR3 bases: TGTGCCAGCAGCTTGGGGCTGATAACAGATACGCAGTATTTT. The chain combines TRBV7-3 with TRBJ2-3; tentatively, D is TRBD1 (5 bases). V dropped 3 bases and J dropped 3 bases, with 10 bases sitting between them. The germline gives CDR1 SGHTA, CDR2 FQGTGA. This CDR3 spans 14 amino acids.

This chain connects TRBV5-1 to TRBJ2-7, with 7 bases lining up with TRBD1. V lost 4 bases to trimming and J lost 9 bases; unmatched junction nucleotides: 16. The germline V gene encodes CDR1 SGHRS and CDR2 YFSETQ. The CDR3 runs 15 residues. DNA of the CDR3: TGCGCCAGCAGCACATTCCAAGGGGGCGTATCAAGGCAGTACTTC. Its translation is CASSTFQGGVSRQYF. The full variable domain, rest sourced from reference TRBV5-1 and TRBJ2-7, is KAGVTQTPRYLIKTRGQQVTLSCSPISGHRSVSWYQQTPGQGLQFLFEYFSETQRNKGNFPGRFSGRQFSNSRSEMNVSTLELGDSALYLCASSTFQGGVSRQYFGPGTRLTVT.

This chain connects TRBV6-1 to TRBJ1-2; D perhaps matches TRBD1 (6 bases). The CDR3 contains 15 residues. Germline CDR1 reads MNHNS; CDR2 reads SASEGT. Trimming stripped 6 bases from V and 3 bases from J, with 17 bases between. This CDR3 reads CASRRTAVRDYGYTF. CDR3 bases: TGTGCCAGCAGGAGGACAGCGGTTAGGGACTATGGCTACACCTTC.

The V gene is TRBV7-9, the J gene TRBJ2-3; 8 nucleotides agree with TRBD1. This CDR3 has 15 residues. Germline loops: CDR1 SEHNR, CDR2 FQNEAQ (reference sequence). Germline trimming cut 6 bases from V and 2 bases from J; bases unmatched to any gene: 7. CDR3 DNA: TGTGCCAGCAGTCGATTGACAGGGGTCACAGATACGCAGTATTTT. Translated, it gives CASSRLTGVTDTQYF.

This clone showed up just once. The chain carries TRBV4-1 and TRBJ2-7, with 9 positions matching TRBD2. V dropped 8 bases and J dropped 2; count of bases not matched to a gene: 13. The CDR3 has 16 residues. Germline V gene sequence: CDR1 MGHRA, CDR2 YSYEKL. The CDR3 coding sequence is TGCGCCAGCTGGGAGAGAACTAGCGGGTGTCCCTACGAGCAGTACTTC. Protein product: CASWERTSGCPYEQYF.

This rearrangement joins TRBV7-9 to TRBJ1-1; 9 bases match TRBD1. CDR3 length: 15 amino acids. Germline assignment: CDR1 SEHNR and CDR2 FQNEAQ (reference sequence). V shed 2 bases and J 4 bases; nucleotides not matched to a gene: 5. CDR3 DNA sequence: TGTGCCAGCAGCTTAAATTCGGACAGGGGCACTGAAGCTTTCTTT. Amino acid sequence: CASSLNSDRGTEAFF.

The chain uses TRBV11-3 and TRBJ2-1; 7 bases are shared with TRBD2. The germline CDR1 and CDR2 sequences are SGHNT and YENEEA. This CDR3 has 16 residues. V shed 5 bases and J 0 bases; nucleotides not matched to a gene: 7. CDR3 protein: CASSLRAGSSYNEQFF. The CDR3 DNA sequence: TGTGCCAGCAGCCTCAGAGCGGGAAGCTCCTACAATGAGCAGTTCTTC. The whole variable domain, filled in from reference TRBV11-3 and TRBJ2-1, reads EAGVVQSPRYKIIEKKQPVAFWCNPISGHNTLYWYLQNLGQGPELLIRYENEEAVDDSQLPKDRFSAERLKGVDSTLKIQPAELGDSAVYLCASSLRAGSSYNEQFFGPGTRLTVL.

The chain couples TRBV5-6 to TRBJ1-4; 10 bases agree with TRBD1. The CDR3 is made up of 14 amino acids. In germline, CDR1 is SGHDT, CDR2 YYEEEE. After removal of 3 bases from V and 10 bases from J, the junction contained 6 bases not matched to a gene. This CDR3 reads CASSSPGQGSKLFF. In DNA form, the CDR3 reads TGTGCCAGCAGCTCCCCGGGACAGGGGTCAAAACTGTTTTTT.

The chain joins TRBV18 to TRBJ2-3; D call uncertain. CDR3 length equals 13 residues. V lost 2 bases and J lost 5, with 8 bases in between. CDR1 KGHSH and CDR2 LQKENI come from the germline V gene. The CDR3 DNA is TGTGCCAGCTCACCAGAGATTGAAGATACGCAGTATTTT. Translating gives CASSPEIEDTQYF.

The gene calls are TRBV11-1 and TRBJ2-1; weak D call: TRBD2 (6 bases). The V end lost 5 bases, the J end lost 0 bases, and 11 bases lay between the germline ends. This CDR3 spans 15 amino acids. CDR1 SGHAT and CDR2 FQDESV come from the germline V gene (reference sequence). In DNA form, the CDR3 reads TGTGCCAGCAGCCGAAGGGACTTCTCCTACAATGAGCAGTTCTTC. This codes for CASSRRDFSYNEQFF.

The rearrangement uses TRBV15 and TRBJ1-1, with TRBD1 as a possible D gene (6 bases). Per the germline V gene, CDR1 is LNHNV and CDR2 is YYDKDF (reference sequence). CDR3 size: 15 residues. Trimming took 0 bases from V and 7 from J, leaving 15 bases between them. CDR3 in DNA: TGTGCCACCAGCAGAGATGGTCGGGGGCTGTATGAAGCTTTCTTT. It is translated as CATSRDGRGLYEAFF. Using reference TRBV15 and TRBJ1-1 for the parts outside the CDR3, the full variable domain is DAMVIQNPRYQVTQFGKPVTLSCSQTLNHNVMYWYQQKSSQAPKLLFHYYDKDFNNEADTPDNFQSRRPNTSFCFLDIRSPGLGDTAMYLCATSRDGRGLYEAFFGQGTRLTVV.

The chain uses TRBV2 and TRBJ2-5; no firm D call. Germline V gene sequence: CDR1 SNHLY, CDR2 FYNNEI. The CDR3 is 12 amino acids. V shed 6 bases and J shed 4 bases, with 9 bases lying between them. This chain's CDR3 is CASRRVRETQYF. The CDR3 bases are TGTGCCAGCAGACGGGTTAGAGAGACCCAGTACTTC.

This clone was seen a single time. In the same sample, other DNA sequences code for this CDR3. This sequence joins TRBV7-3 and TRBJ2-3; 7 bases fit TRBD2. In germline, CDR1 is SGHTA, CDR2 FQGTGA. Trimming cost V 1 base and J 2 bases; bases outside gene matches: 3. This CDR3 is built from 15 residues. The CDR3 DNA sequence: TGTGCCAGCAGCTTAATGAGCGGGGTCACAGATACGCAGTATTTT. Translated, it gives CASSLMSGVTDTQYF.

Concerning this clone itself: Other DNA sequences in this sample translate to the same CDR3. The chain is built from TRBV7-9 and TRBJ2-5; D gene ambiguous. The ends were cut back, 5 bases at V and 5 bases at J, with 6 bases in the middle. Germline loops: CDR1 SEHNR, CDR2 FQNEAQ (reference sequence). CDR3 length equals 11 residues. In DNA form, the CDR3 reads TGTGCCAGCAGCGCCGTCGAGACCCAGTACTTC. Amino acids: CASSAVETQYF.

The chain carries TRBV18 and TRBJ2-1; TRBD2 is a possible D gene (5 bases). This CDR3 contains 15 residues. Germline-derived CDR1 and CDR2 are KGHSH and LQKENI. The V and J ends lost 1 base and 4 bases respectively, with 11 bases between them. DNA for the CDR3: TGTGCCAGCTCACCACAAAAGGGAGTGTACAATGAGCAGTTCTTC. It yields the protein CASSPQKGVYNEQFF. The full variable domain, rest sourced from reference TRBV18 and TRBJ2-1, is NAGVMQNPRHLVRRRGQEARLRCSPMKGHSHVYWYRQLPEEGLKFMVYLQKENIIDESGMPKERFSAEFPKEGPSILRIQQVVRGDSAAYFCASSPQKGVYNEQFFGPGTRLTVL.

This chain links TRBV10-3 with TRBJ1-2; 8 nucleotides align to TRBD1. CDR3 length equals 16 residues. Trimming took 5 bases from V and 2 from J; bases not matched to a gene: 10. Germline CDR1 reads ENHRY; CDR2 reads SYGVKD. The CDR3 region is CAISFGTGAANYGYTF. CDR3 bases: TGTGCCATCAGTTTCGGGACAGGCGCCGCCAACTATGGCTACACCTTC.

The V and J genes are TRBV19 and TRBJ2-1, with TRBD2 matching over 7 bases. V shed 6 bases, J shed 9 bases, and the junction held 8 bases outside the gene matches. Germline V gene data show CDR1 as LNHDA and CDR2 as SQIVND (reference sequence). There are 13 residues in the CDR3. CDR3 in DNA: TGTGCCAGTAGGGCGGGAGTAGTTAGTGAGCAGTTCTTC. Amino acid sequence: CASRAGVVSEQFF. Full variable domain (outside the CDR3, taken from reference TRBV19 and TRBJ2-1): DGGITQSPKYLFRKEGQNVTLSCEQNLNHDAMYWYRQDPGQGLRLIYYSQIVNDFQKGDIAEGYSVSREKKESFPLTVTSAQKNPTAFYLCASRAGVVSEQFFGPGTRLTVL.

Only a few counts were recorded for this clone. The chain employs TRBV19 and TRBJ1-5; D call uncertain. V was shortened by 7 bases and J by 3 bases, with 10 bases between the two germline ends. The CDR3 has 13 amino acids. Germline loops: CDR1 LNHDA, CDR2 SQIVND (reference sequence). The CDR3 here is CASNLYNNQPQHF. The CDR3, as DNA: TGTGCCAGTAATCTCTATAACAATCAGCCCCAGCATTTT. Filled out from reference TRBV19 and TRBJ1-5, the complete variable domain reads DGGITQSPKYLFRKEGQNVTLSCEQNLNHDAMYWYRQDPGQGLRLIYYSQIVNDFQKGDIAEGYSVSREKKESFPLTVTSAQKNPTAFYLCASNLYNNQPQHFGDGTRLSIL.

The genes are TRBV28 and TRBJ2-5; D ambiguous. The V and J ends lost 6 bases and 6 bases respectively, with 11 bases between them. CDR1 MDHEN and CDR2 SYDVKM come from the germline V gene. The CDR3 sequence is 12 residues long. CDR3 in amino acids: CASRNFLQTQYF. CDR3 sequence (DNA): TGTGCCAGCAGGAATTTCTTGCAGACCCAGTACTTC.

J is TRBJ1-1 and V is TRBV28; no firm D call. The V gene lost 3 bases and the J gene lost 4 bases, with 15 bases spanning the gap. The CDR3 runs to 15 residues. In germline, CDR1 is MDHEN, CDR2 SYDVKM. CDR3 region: CASSLSTGVSTEAFF. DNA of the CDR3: TGTGCCAGCAGTTTGTCCACCGGAGTAAGCACTGAAGCTTTCTTT. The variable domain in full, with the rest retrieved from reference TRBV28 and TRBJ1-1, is DVKVTQSSRYLVKRTGEKVFLECVQDMDHENMFWYRQDPGLGLRLIYFSYDVKMKEKGDIPEGYSVSREKKERFSLILESASTNQTSMYLCASSLSTGVSTEAFFGQGTRLTVV.

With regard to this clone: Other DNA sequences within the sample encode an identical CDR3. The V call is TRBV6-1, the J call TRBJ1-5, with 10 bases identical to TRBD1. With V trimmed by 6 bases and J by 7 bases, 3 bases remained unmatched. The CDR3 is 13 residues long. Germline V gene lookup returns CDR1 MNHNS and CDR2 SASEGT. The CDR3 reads CASSGTGDQPQHF. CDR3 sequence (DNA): TGTGCCAGCAGCGGGACAGGGGACCAGCCCCAGCATTTT.

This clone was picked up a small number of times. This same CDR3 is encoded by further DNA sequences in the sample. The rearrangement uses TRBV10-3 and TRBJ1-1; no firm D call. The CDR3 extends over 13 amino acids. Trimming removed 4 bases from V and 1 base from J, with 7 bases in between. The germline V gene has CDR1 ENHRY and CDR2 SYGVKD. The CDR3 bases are TGTGCCATCAGTGGGACCGCGAACACTGAAGCTTTCTTT. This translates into CAISGTANTEAFF.